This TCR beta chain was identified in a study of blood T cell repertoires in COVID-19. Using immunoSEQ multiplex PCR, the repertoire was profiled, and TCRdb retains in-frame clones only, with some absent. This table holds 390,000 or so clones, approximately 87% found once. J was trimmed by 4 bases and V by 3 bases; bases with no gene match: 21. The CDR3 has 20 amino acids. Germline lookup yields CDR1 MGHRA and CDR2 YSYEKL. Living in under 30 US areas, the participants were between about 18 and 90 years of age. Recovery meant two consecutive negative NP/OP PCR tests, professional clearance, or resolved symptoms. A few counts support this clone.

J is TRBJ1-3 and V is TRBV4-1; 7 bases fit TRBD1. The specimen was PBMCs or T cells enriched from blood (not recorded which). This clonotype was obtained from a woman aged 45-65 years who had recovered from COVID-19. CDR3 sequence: CASSQVPGQTPRFSGNTIYF. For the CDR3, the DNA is TGCGCCAGCAGCCAGGTCCCGGGACAGACGCCACGGTTCTCCGGAAACACCATATATTTT.